The 2 T cell receptor beta chains given below trace back to one sample, sequenced in a study of blood T cell repertoires in COVID-19. The protocol was immunoSEQ multiplex PCR, while the TCRdb copy is restricted to in-frame clones and leaves out a portion. The sample lists about 330,000 clones; roughly nine tenths were seen once. The sample taken for sequencing was PBMCs or T cells enriched from blood (not recorded which). These receptors came from a woman between 25 and 40 years old who had recovered from COVID-19.

Points on this clone: Distinct nucleotide sequences in the sample also encode this CDR3. This chain links TRBV28 with TRBJ2-7, with 9 bases matching TRBD1. Germline loops: CDR1 MDHEN, CDR2 SYDVKM. Unmatched junction bases numbered 3, after V lost 5 bases and J lost 4 bases. The CDR3 sequence is 13 residues long. In DNA form, the CDR3 reads TGTGCCAGCAGTCTAGGGACAGGGTACGAGCAGTACTTC. Amino acid sequence: CASSLGTGYEQYF.

The V call is TRBV5-8, the J call TRBJ2-4; the match to TRBD2 covers 11 bases. The V gene's germline CDR1 is SGHTS and CDR2 YDEGEE. CDR3 size: 15 residues. V was pared by 4 bases and J by 7 bases, with 7 bases of the junction left unmatched. The CDR3 sequence: CASSLAGGSRNIQYF. The CDR3 bases are TGTGCCAGCAGCCTAGCGGGAGGCTCACGGAACATTCAGTACTTC.